This T cell receptor beta chain appears in the sequencing data of a study of control samples from healthy donors and cancer patients. Clones were sequenced by immunoSEQ multiplex PCR, and TCRdb holds only the in-frame ones, with some missing. The table has around 140,000 clones, 91% seen once. The germline V and J ends were trimmed by 3 bases and 3 bases, with 14 bases remaining between them. The CDR3 runs to 15 residues. Germline V CDR1 and CDR2: SGHVS, FQNEAQ. The gene calls are TRBV7-8 and TRBJ1-2, with D tentatively TRBD1 (6 bases). The sequenced material came from blood. The origin of this receptor is a man aged 25-40 years in good health. The DNA of the CDR3 is TGTGCCAGCAGCTTTCCGGAGGGGGGGGACTATGGCTACACCTTC. Its protein product is CASSFPEGGDYGYTF. Complete variable domain (other parts from reference TRBV7-8 and TRBJ1-2): GAGVSQSPRYKVAKRGQDVALRCDPISGHVSLFWYQQALGQGPEFLTYFQNEAQLDKSGLPSDRFFAERPEGSVSTLKIQRTQQEDSAVYLCASSFPEGGDYGYTFGSGTRLTVV.